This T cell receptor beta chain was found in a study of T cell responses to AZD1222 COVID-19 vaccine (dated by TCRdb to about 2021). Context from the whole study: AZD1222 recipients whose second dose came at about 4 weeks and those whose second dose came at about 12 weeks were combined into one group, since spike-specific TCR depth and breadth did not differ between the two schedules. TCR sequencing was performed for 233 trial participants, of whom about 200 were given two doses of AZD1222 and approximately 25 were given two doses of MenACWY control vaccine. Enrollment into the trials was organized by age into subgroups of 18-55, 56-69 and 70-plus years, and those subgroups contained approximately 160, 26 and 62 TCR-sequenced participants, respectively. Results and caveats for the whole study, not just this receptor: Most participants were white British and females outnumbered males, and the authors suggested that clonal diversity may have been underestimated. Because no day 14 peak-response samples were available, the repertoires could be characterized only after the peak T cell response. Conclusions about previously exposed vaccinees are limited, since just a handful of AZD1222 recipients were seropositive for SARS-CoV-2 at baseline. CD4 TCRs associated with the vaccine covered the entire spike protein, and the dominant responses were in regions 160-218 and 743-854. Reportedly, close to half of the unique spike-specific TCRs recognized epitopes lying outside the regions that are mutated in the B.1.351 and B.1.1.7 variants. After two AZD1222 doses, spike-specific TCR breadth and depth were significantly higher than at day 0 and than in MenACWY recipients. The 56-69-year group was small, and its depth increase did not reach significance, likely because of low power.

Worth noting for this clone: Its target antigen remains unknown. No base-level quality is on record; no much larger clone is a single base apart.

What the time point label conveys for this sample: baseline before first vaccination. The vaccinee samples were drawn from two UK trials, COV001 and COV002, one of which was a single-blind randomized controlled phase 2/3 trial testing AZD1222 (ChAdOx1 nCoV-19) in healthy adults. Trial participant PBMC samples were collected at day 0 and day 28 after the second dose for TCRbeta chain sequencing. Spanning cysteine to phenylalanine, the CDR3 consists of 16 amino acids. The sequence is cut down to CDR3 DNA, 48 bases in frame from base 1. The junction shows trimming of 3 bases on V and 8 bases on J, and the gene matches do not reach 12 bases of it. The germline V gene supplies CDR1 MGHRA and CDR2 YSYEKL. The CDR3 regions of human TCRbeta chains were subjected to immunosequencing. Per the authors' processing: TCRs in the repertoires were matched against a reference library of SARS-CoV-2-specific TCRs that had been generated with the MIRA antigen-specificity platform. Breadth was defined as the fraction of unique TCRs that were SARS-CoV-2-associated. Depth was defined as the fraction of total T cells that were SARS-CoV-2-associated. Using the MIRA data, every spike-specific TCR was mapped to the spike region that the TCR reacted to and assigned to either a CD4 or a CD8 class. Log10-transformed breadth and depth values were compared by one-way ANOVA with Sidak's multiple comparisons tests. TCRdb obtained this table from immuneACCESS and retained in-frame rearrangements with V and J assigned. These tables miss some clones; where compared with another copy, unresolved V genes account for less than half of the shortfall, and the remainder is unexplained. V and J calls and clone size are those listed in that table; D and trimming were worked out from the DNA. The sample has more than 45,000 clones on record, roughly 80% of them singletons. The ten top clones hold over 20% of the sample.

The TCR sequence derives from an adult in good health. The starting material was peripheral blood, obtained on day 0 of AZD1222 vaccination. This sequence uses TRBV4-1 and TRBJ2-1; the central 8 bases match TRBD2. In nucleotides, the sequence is TGCGCCAGCAGCCATCGTCGCGGTCCCGGGGGGGATGAGCAGTTCTTC. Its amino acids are CASSHRRGPGGDEQFF.